A selection of T cell receptor beta chains follows, all from one sample in a study of cytomegalovirus exposure and HLA in healthy donors. Sequencing was performed with immunoSEQ multiplex PCR; in TCRdb, only in-frame clones are kept and a portion is missing. This table holds around 150,000 clones, approximately 82% found once. Sequences were obtained from PBMCs. The receptors stem from a man under 40 in good health and CMV-seropositive. Both conserved end residues are part of each CDR3. The D gene is left open where the match is weak. Clone size appears in some rows only: once, few, many, or a class for an expanded clone.

cdr3_nt | cdr3_aa | j_call | d_call | v_call | clone_size
TGCGCCAGCAGCCCGACAGCCTCCTATGGCTACACCTTC | CASSPTASYGYTF | TRBJ1-2 | . | TRBV4-1 | .
TGTGCCAGAAGCTTGGGGGCAGAATGGAACACTGAAGCTTTCTTT | CARSLGAEWNTEAFF | TRBJ1-1 | . | TRBV5-3 | .
TGTGCCAGCAGTGAAGTGGGACAGAGCACAGATACGCAGTATTTT | CASSEVGQSTDTQYF | TRBJ2-3 | TRBD1 | TRBV2 | .
TGTGCCATCAGTGAGTCGGGACAGCCCTATGGCTACACCTTC | CAISESGQPYGYTF | TRBJ1-2 | TRBD1 | TRBV10-3 | .
TGTGCCAGCATCGTTGGGGGGGCTAACTATGGCTACACCTTC | CASIVGGANYGYTF | TRBJ1-2 | . | TRBV28 | .
TGCGCCAGCAGCTTGGACGGACTAGCGGGGGGACCAGATACGCAGTATTTT | CASSLDGLAGGPDTQYF | TRBJ2-3 | TRBD2 | TRBV5-1 | .
TGTGCCACCAGCCCCTGGGGCAGCCAATATAGCAATCAGCCCCAGCATTTT | CATSPWGSQYSNQPQHF | TRBJ1-5 | . | TRBV15 | .
TGCACCAGCAGCCAAGATGGTGGTAGAGCCAAAAACATTCAGTACTTC | CTSSQDGGRAKNIQYF | TRBJ2-4 | . | TRBV1 | few
TGTGCCAGCAGCTTGGGGCAGAACAACTATGGCTACACCTTC | CASSLGQNNYGYTF | TRBJ1-2 | . | TRBV7-2 | .
TGTGCCAGCAGCGCCCAAGAGAACTATGGCTACACCTTC | CASSAQENYGYTF | TRBJ1-2 | . | TRBV9 | once
TGTGCCAGCTCCACAGGGGGCCGGACTGAAGCTTTCTTT | CASSTGGRTEAFF | TRBJ1-1 | TRBD1 | TRBV18 | .
TGCAGCGTTCTCCATGACAGGGGGTACGAGCAGTACTTC | CSVLHDRGYEQYF | TRBJ2-7 | TRBD1 | TRBV29-1 | .
TGTGCCAGCAGCTTAAGCCCCTCGGGGGGGACTGAAGCTTTCTTT | CASSLSPSGGTEAFF | TRBJ1-1 | . | TRBV11-2 | .
TGTGCCAGCAGCTTCCTCCGACAGGGTTTTGATACGCAGTATTTT | CASSFLRQGFDTQYF | TRBJ2-3 | TRBD1 | TRBV6-1 | .
TGCAGTGCTACGGACAGTTATGGCTACACCTTC | CSATDSYGYTF | TRBJ1-2 | . | TRBV20-1 | .
TGTGCCAGCAGCGTAGCTCTATACACAGATACGCAGTATTTT | CASSVALYTDTQYF | TRBJ2-3 | . | TRBV9 | .
TGCGCCAGCAGCCAAGATAAAGGGGGACAGCTGTCTGGGGCCAACGTCCTGACTTTC | CASSQDKGGQLSGANVLTF | TRBJ2-6 | TRBD1 | TRBV4-3 | .
TGCGCCAGCAGCTTGGGATCTGAGGCTGGCGAGCAGTACTTC | CASSLGSEAGEQYF | TRBJ2-7 | . | TRBV5-1 | .
TGTGCCAGCAGCTATACACATCAGCCCCAGCATTTT | CASSYTHQPQHF | TRBJ1-5 | . | TRBV7-8 | once
TGTGCCAGCAGTTTAATCGGCTCTGGAAACACCATATATTTT | CASSLIGSGNTIYF | TRBJ1-3 | . | TRBV6-6 | .
TGTGCCAGCTCACCATCACCCGGACAGGGAGCTTTCTTT | CASSPSPGQGAFF | TRBJ1-1 | TRBD1 | TRBV18 | few
TGTGCCAGCAGCCCCGGACAGGACACAGATACGCAGTATTTT | CASSPGQDTDTQYF | TRBJ2-3 | TRBD1 | TRBV5-4 | .
TGTGCCAGCTCACCCCTAGTCGGAACTAATGAAAAACTGTTTTTT | CASSPLVGTNEKLFF | TRBJ1-4 | . | TRBV18 | .
TGCGCCAGCAGCTCCGGACTAGCGGTGGGGGGCGAGCAGTACTTC | CASSSGLAVGGEQYF | TRBJ2-7 | TRBD2 | TRBV5-1 | .
TGTGCCAGCAGCGTGAAAGCGGGAGCGAAAGTTGAGCAGTTCTTC | CASSVKAGAKVEQFF | TRBJ2-1 | TRBD2 | TRBV9 | .
TGTGCCAGTAGAGTATCCGCGGACAGGGTGTGGGGCTACACCTTC | CASRVSADRVWGYTF | TRBJ1-2 | TRBD1 | TRBV19 | .